The 27 T cell receptor beta chains given below trace back to one sample, sequenced in a study of Ad26.COV2.S vaccination and SARS-CoV-2 variants. TCRdb's table, derived via immunoSEQ multiplex PCR, lists solely in-frame clones and lacks some. Of about 39,000 clones in the sample, 75% to 85% were seen once. The specimen comprised peripheral blood, sampled after recovery from COVID-19. These receptors all stem from a human donor who had recovered from COVID-19.

CDR3 sequence: CASSFTSLNEQFF. DNA of the CDR3: TGTGCCAGCAGCTTTACTAGTCTGAATGAGCAGTTCTTC. This chain connects TRBV7-9 to TRBJ2-1, with D maybe TRBD2 (5 bases). In germline, CDR1 is SEHNR, CDR2 FQNEAQ (reference sequence). Trimming removed 3 bases at V and 7 bases at J, with 10 bases between. This CDR3 is 13 amino acids long.

This sequence joins TRBV9 and TRBJ2-5; the D gene is possibly TRBD2 (5 bases). The ends were cut back, 0 bases at V and 1 base at J, with 7 bases in the middle. The germline gives CDR1 SGDLS, CDR2 YYNGEE. The CDR3 is made up of 14 amino acids. CDR3 protein: CASSVGTAQETQYF. The CDR3 nucleotides read TGTGCCAGCAGCGTAGGGACTGCCCAAGAGACCCAGTACTTC. Complete variable domain (other parts from reference TRBV9 and TRBJ2-5): DSGVTQTPKHLITATGQRVTLRCSPRSGDLSVYWYQQSLDQGLQFLIQYYNGEERAKGNILERFSAQQFPDLHSELNLSSLELGDSALYFCASSVGTAQETQYFGPGTRLLVL.

This rearrangement joins TRBV25-1 to TRBJ1-1; D is uncertain. V lost 1 base to trimming and J lost 5 bases, with 14 bases between them. Germline values: CDR1 MGHDK, CDR2 SYGVNS. This CDR3 is 15 amino acids long. CDR3 protein: CASSESSRVRTEAFF. CDR3 nucleotides: TGTGCCAGCAGTGAATCATCGAGGGTTCGGACTGAAGCTTTCTTT.

The CDR3 protein is CSVAPLAGPYEQYF. The CDR3 bases are TGCAGCGTCGCCCCCTTAGCGGGTCCCTACGAGCAGTACTTC. The chain joins TRBV29-1 to TRBJ2-7; TRBD2 agrees at 7 bases. The CDR3 is 14 residues long. Germline V CDR1 and CDR2: SQVTM, ANQGSEA. The junction had 10 bases not matched to a gene; V was cut back by 6 bases and J by 2 bases.

The chain is built from TRBV10-3 and TRBJ2-7; TRBD2 matches at 8 bases. The CDR3 extends over 15 amino acids. With 3 bases clipped from V and 1 base from J, the junction kept 5 bases outside the gene matches. Germline CDR1 is ENHRY and CDR2 is SYGVKD. CDR3 protein: CAISEGREASYEQYF. The DNA of the CDR3 is TGTGCCATCAGTGAAGGGCGGGAGGCTTCCTACGAGCAGTACTTC.

V usage is TRBV7-9 and J usage is TRBJ2-7, with 8 bases that match TRBD2. The germline V gene has CDR1 SEHNR and CDR2 FQNEAQ (reference sequence). V lost 1 base, J lost 5 bases, and 10 bases stayed unmatched. CDR3 length equals 16 residues. The CDR3 DNA follows: TGTGCCAGCAGCTTAGGTGGGGCAGCGGGAGTACACGAGCAGTACTTC. Protein product: CASSLGGAAGVHEQYF.

The table lists this clone with a few counts. This CDR3 is also generated by other DNA sequences in the sample. The CDR3 sequence is CASSLGTGGGNTIYF. The CDR3 bases are TGTGCCAGCAGCTTAGGGACAGGGGGCGGAAACACCATATATTTT. V usage is TRBV7-2 and J usage is TRBJ1-3; 11 nucleotides align to TRBD1. The trim removed 1 base at V and 4 bases at J, leaving 0 bases unmatched. CDR3 length equals 15 residues. Per the germline V gene, CDR1 is SGHTA and CDR2 is FQGNSA.

The chain is built from TRBV19 and TRBJ1-5; 8 bases match TRBD1. This CDR3 has 15 residues. Trimming removed 10 bases from V and 3 bases from J; junction bases left unmatched: 11. The V gene's germline CDR1 is LNHDA and CDR2 SQIVND (reference sequence). The CDR3: CATTTGGIFNQPQHF. In nucleotides, the CDR3 is TGTGCCACTACAACAGGGGGGATTTTCAATCAGCCCCAGCATTTT. Full variable domain (outside the CDR3, taken from reference TRBV19 and TRBJ1-5): DGGITQSPKYLFRKEGQNVTLSCEQNLNHDAMYWYRQDPGQGLRLIYYSQIVNDFQKGDIAEGYSVSREKKESFPLTVTSAQKNPTAFYLCATTTGGIFNQPQHFGDGTRLSIL.

This clone has just a few counts. This chain connects TRBV11-2 to TRBJ2-3; possible D gene TRBD1, 5 bases. The CDR3 loop spans 14 amino acids. Trimming cost V 4 bases and J 2 bases, with 10 bases left between them. Germline loops: CDR1 SGHAT, CDR2 FQNNGV. CDR3 sequence: CASSSLTVTDTQYF. CDR3 DNA sequence: TGTGCCAGCAGCTCCCTGACAGTCACAGATACGCAGTATTTT.

The CDR3 sequence is CASSLAFNTEAFF. CDR3 nucleotides: TGCGCCAGCAGCTTGGCCTTTAACACTGAAGCTTTCTTT. The chain employs TRBV5-1 and TRBJ1-1; D gene ambiguous. Germline lookup yields CDR1 SGHRS and CDR2 YFSETQ. This CDR3 has 13 amino acids. The germline V and J ends were trimmed by 0 bases and 2 bases, with 5 bases remaining between them. The full variable domain, its missing parts supplied by reference TRBV5-1 and TRBJ1-1, is KAGVTQTPRYLIKTRGQQVTLSCSPISGHRSVSWYQQTPGQGLQFLFEYFSETQRNKGNFPGRFSGRQFSNSRSEMNVSTLELGDSALYLCASSLAFNTEAFFGQGTRLTVV.

V gene TRBV30 combines with J gene TRBJ1-2; the D is unclear. The CDR3 is 13 residues long. Trimming removed 5 bases at V and 7 bases at J, with 17 bases between. Germline values: CDR1 GTSNPN, CDR2 SVGIG (reference sequence). CDR3 DNA: TGTGCCTGGTTACGGGAGGGCGGACCTGGCTACACCTTC. Translated, it gives CAWLREGGPGYTF.

This chain links TRBV5-4 with TRBJ1-1, with D maybe TRBD1 (5 bases). Looked up from germline, CDR1 is SGHNT and CDR2 is YYREEE (reference sequence). Trimming left V 4 bases short and J 1 base short, with 8 bases between. CDR3 length: 13 amino acids. CDR3 protein: CASSGGGNTEAFF. The CDR3 nucleotides are TGTGCCAGCAGCGGGGGGGGGAACACTGAAGCTTTCTTT.

The rearrangement links TRBV19 to TRBJ1-5; 9 bases match TRBD1. From germline, CDR1 is LNHDA and CDR2 SQIVND (reference sequence). The J segment lost 4 bases and the V segment lost 6 bases, leaving 4 bases of the junction unmatched. The CDR3 totals 14 residues. The CDR3: CASSTTGGNQPQHF. Written as DNA, the CDR3 is TGTGCCAGTAGCACGACAGGGGGAAATCAGCCCCAGCATTTT.

This rearrangement joins TRBV7-2 to TRBJ2-3; 10 positions match TRBD2. This CDR3 spans 17 amino acids. V shed 4 bases, J shed 3 bases, and the junction held 10 bases outside the gene matches. In germline, CDR1 is SGHTA, CDR2 FQGNSA. CDR3 amino acids: CASSSRGTSGKTDTQYF. The CDR3 DNA sequence: TGTGCCAGCAGCTCCCGGGGAACTAGCGGGAAGACAGATACGCAGTATTTT.

The genes are TRBV5-1 and TRBJ1-3; D remains unclear. With 0 bases removed from V and 2 bases from J, the gap between germline ends came to 9 bases. The CDR3 extends over 15 amino acids. Germline CDR1 and CDR2: SGHRS and YFSETQ. CDR3 DNA sequence: TGCGCCAGCAGCTTGGTACCGGGTACTGGAAACACCATATATTTT. Amino acids: CASSLVPGTGNTIYF.

The chain couples TRBV5-1 to TRBJ2-3; 8 bases align to TRBD2. J gave up 5 bases and V 4 bases, and 9 bases lay outside the gene matches. Per germline, CDR1 SGHRS and CDR2 YFSETQ. CDR3 length equals 15 residues. The CDR3 spells CASSPVPGLVDTQYF. CDR3 sequence (DNA): TGCGCCAGCAGCCCGGTCCCGGGACTAGTAGATACGCAGTATTTT.

This chain connects TRBV18 to TRBJ1-1, with a weak D call TRBD1 (6 bases). Looked up from germline, CDR1 is KGHSH and CDR2 is LQKENI. The CDR3 length is 14 residues. V shed 4 bases and J shed 10 bases, with 19 bases lying between them. CDR3 protein: CASSLRGDTIRAFF. DNA for the CDR3: TGTGCCAGCTCACTAAGGGGGGACACCATTAGAGCTTTCTTT.

The V and J genes are TRBV5-1 and TRBJ1-1; possible D gene TRBD1, 6 bases. Germline V lookup: CDR1 SGHRS, CDR2 YFSETQ. There are 14 residues in the CDR3. Trimming removed 0 bases at V and 2 bases at J, with 8 bases between. CDR3 protein: CASSLDRANTEAFF. As DNA, the CDR3 is TGCGCCAGCAGCTTGGACAGGGCAAACACTGAAGCTTTCTTT. The full variable domain, completed using reference TRBV5-1 and TRBJ1-1, is KAGVTQTPRYLIKTRGQQVTLSCSPISGHRSVSWYQQTPGQGLQFLFEYFSETQRNKGNFPGRFSGRQFSNSRSEMNVSTLELGDSALYLCASSLDRANTEAFFGQGTRLTVV.

This chain joins TRBV28 and TRBJ2-3; the D gene is possibly TRBD1 (6 bases). Trimming cost V 7 bases and J 1 base, with 12 bases left between them. CDR1 and CDR2 from the germline V gene are MDHEN and SYDVKM. The CDR3 contains 14 residues. The CDR3 DNA follows: TGTGCCAGCACCCGGGACATTGGCACAGATACGCAGTATTTT. It translates to CASTRDIGTDTQYF.

The chain carries TRBV10-1 and TRBJ2-1, with 9 bases fitting TRBD2. Germline-derived CDR1 and CDR2 are WNHNN and SYGVQD (reference sequence). This CDR3 comprises 15 residues. Losses at the gene ends were 5 bases for V and 7 bases for J; bases not matched to a gene: 9. As DNA, the CDR3 is TGCGCCAGCAGTTATGCTAGCGGGGCAAAGAATGAGCAGTTCTTC. It is translated as CASSYASGAKNEQFF.

This clone appeared a single time. The chain uses TRBV9 and TRBJ2-1; 9 nucleotides match TRBD2. The CDR3 runs 16 residues. Germline trimming cut 4 bases from V and 7 bases from J; bases unmatched to any gene: 12. Germline assignment: CDR1 SGDLS and CDR2 YYNGEE. The CDR3 sequence: CASSPWSSGRDNEQFF. In DNA, the CDR3 is TGTGCCAGCAGCCCCTGGAGTAGCGGGAGAGATAATGAGCAGTTCTTC.

The genes are TRBV10-3 and TRBJ1-2; D gene unclear. The V end lost 4 bases, the J end lost 4 bases, and 19 bases lay between the germline ends. The CDR3 spans 16 residues. Germline V gives CDR1 ENHRY, CDR2 SYGVKD. The CDR3 nucleotides read TGTGCCATCAGTGGCGGCGGCCGGCTTGTGGGCTATGGCTACACCTTC. Translating it yields CAISGGGRLVGYGYTF.

The CDR3 here is CASSSRGTANEKLFF. CDR3 DNA: TGCGCCAGCAGCTCCCGTGGGACAGCTAATGAAAAACTGTTTTTT. The chain uses TRBV5-1 and TRBJ1-4; 7 nucleotides line up with TRBD1. Germline assignment: CDR1 SGHRS and CDR2 YFSETQ. This CDR3 has 15 amino acids. J lost 3 bases, V lost 3 bases, and 5 bases had no gene match.

This clone was counted a few times. V gene TRBV3-1 (or the pseudogene TRBV3-2) combines with J gene TRBJ1-2; 9 positions match TRBD1. Germline V gene data show CDR1 as LGHDT and CDR2 as YNNKEL (reference sequence). The J segment lost 4 bases and the V segment lost 1 base, leaving 10 bases of the junction unmatched. The CDR3 contains 17 residues. The CDR3 nucleotides read TGTGCCAGCAGCCAAGTCGGGGGGACAGGGAAGGTCTATGGCTACACCTTC. As protein: CASSQVGGTGKVYGYTF.

Note on this clone: One junction end does not reproduce the germline sequence, and a read error may be involved. The CDR3 loop reads CASSPPGTGVKDTQYF. CDR3 coding DNA: TGTGCCAGCTCTCCACCCGGGACAGGGGTAAAAGATACGCAGTATTTT. This rearrangement joins TRBV18 to TRBJ2-3; 10 bases are shared with TRBD1. CDR1 and CDR2 (germline): KGHSH, LQKENI. The CDR3 covers 16 residues. Full variable domain (remainder filled in from reference TRBV18 and TRBJ2-3): NAGVMQNPRHLVRRRGQEARLRCSPMKGHSHVYWYRQLPEEGLKFMVYLQKENIIDESGMPKERFSAEFPKEGPSILRIQQVVRGDSAAYFCASSPPGTGVKDTQYFGPGTRLTVL.

The rearrangement uses TRBV10-2 and TRBJ2-2; possibly TRBD1 for D (5 bases). V gave up 4 bases and J gave up 9 bases, with 9 bases separating them. The CDR3 is made up of 12 amino acids. Germline CDR1 is WSHSY and CDR2 is SAAADI. The CDR3 region is CASSGQSRELFF. CDR3 sequence (DNA): TGCGCCAGCAGTGGACAGTCCAGGGAGCTGTTTTTT.

V is TRBV3-1 (or the pseudogene TRBV3-2) and J is TRBJ2-7; a weak D match, TRBD1 (5 bases). The CDR3 runs 13 residues. CDR1 is LGHDT and CDR2 is YNNKEL in the germline V gene (reference sequence). V lost 2 bases and J 1 base, leaving 6 bases between the germline ends. The CDR3 DNA follows: TGTGCCAGCAGCCAACAGGGTTCCTACGAGCAGTACGTC. Its protein product is CASSQQGSYEQYV.